The 18 T cell receptor beta chains below come from one sample, sequenced in a study of blood T cell repertoires in COVID-19. Profiling relied on immunoSEQ multiplex PCR, and the TCRdb table lists in-frame clones only, not all of them. The sample shows roughly 290,000 clones, 70% to 90% of them seen only once. Sample: PBMCs or T cells enriched from blood (not recorded which). These receptors originate from a man under 40 who had recovered from COVID-19.

This clone was found once. The V call is TRBV6-4, the J call TRBJ2-7; TRBD1 aligns across 7 bases. Per germline, CDR1 MRHNA and CDR2 SNTAGT. J gave up 6 bases and V 8 bases, and 16 bases lay outside the gene matches. This CDR3 region has 15 residues. The chain's CDR3 is CASGPRTTGSPEQYF. The DNA of the CDR3 is TGTGCCAGCGGACCCAGAACGACAGGGAGTCCCGAGCAGTACTTC.

V usage is TRBV7-9 and J usage is TRBJ1-4, with 7 bases identical to TRBD1. The CDR3 covers 15 residues. V shed 5 bases, J shed 8 bases, and the junction held 11 bases outside the gene matches. Germline lookup yields CDR1 SEHNR and CDR2 FQNEAQ (reference sequence). This chain's CDR3 is CASSRQGSPGEKLFF. CDR3 sequence (DNA): TGTGCCAGCAGCCGACAGGGTTCACCAGGGGAAAAACTGTTTTTT.

The rearrangement uses TRBV5-4 and TRBJ2-7; possibly TRBD2 for D (6 bases). This CDR3 has 13 amino acids. Trimming stripped 4 bases from V and 6 bases from J, with 14 bases between. Per germline, CDR1 SGHNT and CDR2 YYREEE (reference sequence). CDR3 coding DNA: TGTGCCAGCAGCGCCGGGACGGGGGTCGAGCAGTACTTC. The encoded protein is CASSAGTGVEQYF. Drawing the rest from reference TRBV5-4 and TRBJ2-7, the complete variable domain is ETGVTQSPTHLIKTRGQQVTLRCSSQSGHNTVSWYQQALGQGPQFIFQYYREEENGRGNFPPRFSGLQFPNYSSELNVNALELDDSALYLCASSAGTGVEQYFGPGTRLTVT.

This chain links TRBV6-6 with TRBJ2-2; the match to TRBD2 covers 11 bases. With V trimmed by 6 bases and J by 5 bases, 8 bases remained unmatched. Looked up from germline, CDR1 is MNHNY and CDR2 is SVGAGI (reference sequence). The CDR3 extends over 16 amino acids. The CDR3 sequence: CASRPIAGGRTGELFF. The CDR3 nucleotides are TGTGCCAGCAGACCAATAGCGGGGGGGCGAACCGGGGAGCTGTTTTTT.

V usage is TRBV19 and J usage is TRBJ1-1; D is uncertain. Trimming removed 2 bases at V and 8 bases at J, with 6 bases between. The germline CDR1 and CDR2 sequences are LNHDA and SQIVND (reference sequence). The CDR3 loop spans 11 amino acids. This CDR3 is CASSIRLEAFF. CDR3 DNA sequence: TGTGCCAGTAGTATAAGACTGGAAGCTTTCTTT. Filled out from reference TRBV19 and TRBJ1-1, the complete variable domain reads DGGITQSPKYLFRKEGQNVTLSCEQNLNHDAMYWYRQDPGQGLRLIYYSQIVNDFQKGDIAEGYSVSREKKESFPLTVTSAQKNPTAFYLCASSIRLEAFFGQGTRLTVV.

The chain joins TRBV3-1 (or the pseudogene TRBV3-2) to TRBJ2-5; 8 bases map to TRBD1. V was clipped by 5 bases and J by 2 bases; unmatched bases: 7. The CDR3 spans 15 residues. Germline lookup yields CDR1 LGHDT and CDR2 YNNKEL (reference sequence). The CDR3, as DNA: TGTGCCAGCAGCGACGGGACAGGCCATCAAGAGACCCAGTACTTC. It codes for CASSDGTGHQETQYF.

Remarks on this clone: Additional DNA sequences in this sample encode the identical CDR3. The J gene is TRBJ2-1, the V gene TRBV9, with TRBD1 as a possible D gene (7 bases). CDR1 and CDR2 (germline): SGDLS, YYNGEE. This CDR3 region has 15 residues. Deletions cut 0 bases from V and 1 base from J, with 8 bases between. The CDR3 loop reads CASSVAGGSYNEQFF. CDR3 coding DNA: TGTGCCAGCAGCGTAGCAGGGGGGTCCTACAATGAGCAGTTCTTC.

The rearrangement links TRBV18 to TRBJ2-2; D is perhaps TRBD1 (5 bases). The germline V and J ends were trimmed by 0 bases and 4 bases, with 9 bases remaining between them. This CDR3 has 15 residues. Germline lookup yields CDR1 KGHSH and CDR2 LQKENI. In DNA, the CDR3 is TGTGCCAGCTCACCACCAGGGGTCGGCACCGGGGAGCTGTTTTTT. It specifies CASSPPGVGTGELFF.

The chain links TRBV19 to TRBJ1-2, with D unclear. Germline V gives CDR1 LNHDA, CDR2 SQIVND (reference sequence). V lost 7 bases and J lost 1, with 7 bases in between. This CDR3 region has 12 residues. CDR3 protein: CASTGGNYGYTF. As DNA, the CDR3 is TGTGCCAGTACTGGCGGTAACTATGGCTACACCTTC. Together with reference TRBV19 and TRBJ1-2, the CDR3 gives the full variable domain: DGGITQSPKYLFRKEGQNVTLSCEQNLNHDAMYWYRQDPGQGLRLIYYSQIVNDFQKGDIAEGYSVSREKKESFPLTVTSAQKNPTAFYLCASTGGNYGYTFGSGTRLTVV.

The CDR3 region has the DNA TGTGCCAGCAGCGAGGGACAGGGGGGTGGCTACACCTTC. Amino acids: CASSEGQGGGYTF. The genes are TRBV9 and TRBJ1-2; 11 bases align to TRBD1. Trimming took 3 bases from V and 7 from J; bases not matched to a gene: 2. Germline loops: CDR1 SGDLS, CDR2 YYNGEE. CDR3 length: 13 residues.

This clone came up once. The chain is built from TRBV30 and TRBJ2-3, with 11 bases that match TRBD2. This CDR3 has 15 residues. The V and J ends lost 1 base and 2 bases, in that order; junction bases with no gene match: 2. Germline V gene data show CDR1 as GTSNPN and CDR2 as SVGIG (reference sequence). In nucleotides, the CDR3 is TGTGCCTGGAGTGGACTAGCGGGGCTCACAGATACGCAGTATTTT. It codes for CAWSGLAGLTDTQYF.

The V gene is TRBV6-5, the J gene TRBJ2-7; maybe TRBD2 (6 bases). With 1 base removed from V and 6 bases from J, the gap between germline ends came to 16 bases. CDR3 length: 15 residues. CDR1 is MNHEY and CDR2 is SVGAGI in the germline V gene. This CDR3 reads CASSYFRTTSGEQYF. The CDR3 region has the DNA TGTGCCAGCAGTTACTTCCGGACTACTTCTGGCGAGCAGTACTTC.

The chain couples TRBV3-1 (or the pseudogene TRBV3-2) to TRBJ2-2, with 12 bases matching TRBD2. Per germline, CDR1 LGHDT and CDR2 YNNKEL (reference sequence). The CDR3 length is 17 residues. Losses at the gene ends were 5 bases for V and 3 bases for J; bases not matched to a gene: 7. In DNA, the CDR3 is TGTGCCAGCAGCTACTCGTCTAGCGGGGGGGACACCGGGGAGCTGTTTTTT. Translation: CASSYSSSGGDTGELFF.

This chain uses TRBV4-2 with TRBJ2-7, with TRBD2 matching 13 bases. V lost 3 bases, J lost 4 bases, and 3 bases stayed unmatched. The CDR3 is made up of 15 amino acids. The germline V gene encodes CDR1 LGHNA and CDR2 YNFKEQ. This CDR3 is CASSQTSGGMYEQYF. DNA of the CDR3: TGTGCCAGCAGCCAGACTAGCGGGGGGATGTACGAGCAGTACTTC.

The chain employs TRBV6-6 and TRBJ1-2, with D possibly matching TRBD1 (5 bases). The CDR3 is 16 residues long. Germline V gene sequence: CDR1 MNHNY, CDR2 SVGAGI (reference sequence). Trimming stripped 2 bases from V and 2 bases from J, with 15 bases between. The CDR3 protein is CASSYGPGGGNYGYTF. CDR3 nucleotides: TGTGCCAGCAGTTACGGACCGGGGGGTGGGAACTATGGCTACACCTTC.

The chain is built from TRBV30 and TRBJ2-1; the match to TRBD2 covers 13 bases. From germline, CDR1 is GTSNPN and CDR2 SVGIG (reference sequence). The CDR3 consists of 16 residues. The junction had 4 bases not matched to a gene; V was cut back by 1 base and J by 4 bases. The CDR3: CAWSGTSGGVYNEQFF. The CDR3 DNA follows: TGTGCCTGGAGTGGGACTAGCGGGGGCGTATACAATGAGCAGTTCTTC.

The chain combines TRBV27 with TRBJ1-2, with 7 bases that match TRBD1. Germline V gene lookup returns CDR1 MNHEY and CDR2 SMNVEV (reference sequence). V lost 4 bases to trimming and J lost 8 bases; unmatched junction nucleotides: 13. This CDR3 region has 15 residues. This CDR3 is CASSSLLDRARGYTF. CDR3 DNA sequence: TGTGCCAGCAGTTCTCTACTTGACAGGGCTAGGGGCTACACCTTC.

The genes are TRBV11-2 and TRBJ1-3; possible D gene TRBD1, 6 bases. This CDR3 is 17 amino acids long. CDR1 is SGHAT, CDR2 FQNNGV, per germline. Trimming shortened V by 5 bases and J by 0 bases, and 17 bases separated the two germline ends. CDR3 amino acids: CASSRVKRGYSGNTIYF. The CDR3 nucleotides are TGTGCCAGCAGCCGAGTTAAAAGGGGGTACTCTGGAAACACCATATATTTT.